This T cell receptor (beta chain) was sequenced in a study of beta chain features in type 1 diabetes. CDR3 length: 14 residues. V was pared by 5 bases and J by 2 bases, with 13 bases between. From germline, CDR1 is SEHNR and CDR2 FQNEAQ (reference sequence). Study-wide findings and caveats: Fewer junction insertions and more nucleotide deletions appeared in type 1 diabetes patients.

This clone was counted many times. The antigen remains undetermined. Expressed TCRB transcripts were sequenced, since all the RNA that had been isolated was reverse transcribed. Sequenced naive, central memory and regulatory T cell samples produced an average of approximately 3.8 million reads. The protocol was immunoSEQ multiplex PCR, while the TCRdb copy is restricted to in-frame clones and leaves out a portion. This sample carries roughly 140,000 clones, less than 8.5% of them seen once, and the ten largest clones take 1.3% to 1.5%. Specimen: central memory CD4+ T cells from blood. This receptor was taken from a woman aged 25 to 45 in good health. The rearrangement uses TRBV7-9 and TRBJ2-7; D remains ambiguous. CDR3 DNA sequence: TGTGCCAGCAGCCCAGGTTCAGCTACCTACGAGCAGTACTTC. Amino acids: CASSPGSATYEQYF.